This TCR beta chain stems from a study of T cell responses to AZD1222 COVID-19 vaccine. This CDR3 comprises 14 residues. The junction had 4 bases not matched to a gene; V was cut back by 4 bases and J by 3 bases. Per germline, CDR1 SGHTA and CDR2 FQGNSA. Sequencing was performed with immunoSEQ multiplex PCR; in TCRdb, only in-frame clones are kept and a portion is missing. The table lists roughly 80,000 clones, more than 90% of them singletons. The chain combines TRBV7-2 with TRBJ2-7, with 9 bases aligning to TRBD1. Sequences were derived from peripheral blood, sampled on day 0 of AZD1222 vaccination. The receptor comes from an adult in good health. Here the CDR3 reads CASSSGTGRYEQYF. CDR3 coding DNA: TGTGCCAGCAGCTCCGGGACAGGGCGCTACGAGCAGTACTTC.